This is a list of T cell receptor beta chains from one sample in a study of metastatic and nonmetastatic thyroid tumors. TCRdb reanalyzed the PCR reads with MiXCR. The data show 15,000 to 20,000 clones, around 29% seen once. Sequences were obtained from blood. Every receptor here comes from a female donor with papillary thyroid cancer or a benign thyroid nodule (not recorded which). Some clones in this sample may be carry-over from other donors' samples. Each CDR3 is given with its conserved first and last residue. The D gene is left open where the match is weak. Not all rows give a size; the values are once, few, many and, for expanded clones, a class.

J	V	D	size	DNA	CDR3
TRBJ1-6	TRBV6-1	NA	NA	TGTGCCAGCAGGGAACCGACGGCCAGCTCCTATAATTCACCCCTCCACTTT	CASREPTASSYNSPLHF
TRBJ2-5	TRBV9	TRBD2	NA	TGTGCCAGCAGCAACAGCGGGGGGGACCAAGAGACCCAGTACTTC	CASSNSGGDQETQYF
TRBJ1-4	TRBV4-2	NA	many	TGTGCCAGCAGCCAGTTAACAGCTGAAAAACTGTTTTTT	CASSQLTAEKLFF
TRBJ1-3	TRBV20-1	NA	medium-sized	TGCAGTGCTAGCGAGTTGGGAGGAAACACCATATATTTT	CSASELGGNTIYF
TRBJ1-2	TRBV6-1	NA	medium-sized	TGTGCCAGCAGTGAGCCCGGGACTTCAAGCTACACCTTC	CASSEPGTSSYTF
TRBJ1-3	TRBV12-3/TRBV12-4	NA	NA	TGTGCCAGCAGTTTTGTCCAGGGACTCTCTGGAAACACCATATATTTT	CASSFVQGLSGNTIYF
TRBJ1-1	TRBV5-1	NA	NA	TGCGCCAGCAGCTCCGGACGGCGAGCTGAAGCTTTCTTT	CASSSGRRAEAFF
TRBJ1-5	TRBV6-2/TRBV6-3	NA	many	TGTGCCAGCAGTTCGGGGGTGGTAAGGCGGGGGGGTCAGCCCCAGCATTTT	CASSSGVVRRGGQPQHF
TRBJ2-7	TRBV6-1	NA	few	TGTGCCAGCAGAATAAAGGACACCTCCTACGAGCAGTACTTC	CASRIKDTSYEQYF
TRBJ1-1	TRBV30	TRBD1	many	TGTGCCTGGAAGGGACAGGGGAACACTGAAGCTTTCTTT	CAWKGQGNTEAFF
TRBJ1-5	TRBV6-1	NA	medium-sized	TGTGCCATCGCTGCCCGGGGTGGCAATCAGCCCCAGCATTTT	CAIAARGGNQPQHF
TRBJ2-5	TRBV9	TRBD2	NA	TGTGCCAGCAGCTCCGGACTAGCCCAAGAGACCCAGTACTTC	CASSSGLAQETQYF
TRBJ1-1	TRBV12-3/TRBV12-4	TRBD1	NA	TGTGCCAGCAGTGAAAGGACAGGGGAGAACACTGAAGCTTTCTTT	CASSERTGENTEAFF
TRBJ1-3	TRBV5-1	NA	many	TGCGCCAGCAGCGACCAGGGGACCTCTGGAAACACCATATATTTT	CASSDQGTSGNTIYF
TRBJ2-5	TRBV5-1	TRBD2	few	TGCGCCAGCAGCTGGGCGGGGGTATCGCAAGAGACCCAGTACTTC	CASSWAGVSQETQYF
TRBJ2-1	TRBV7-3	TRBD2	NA	TGTGCCAACAGCCTAGCGGGTGCCAATGAGCAGTTCTTC	CANSLAGANEQFF
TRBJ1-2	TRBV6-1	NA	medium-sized	TGTGCCAGCAGTGAAGGGCAGGGCGGCTATGGCTACACCTTC	CASSEGQGGYGYTF
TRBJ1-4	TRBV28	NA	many	TGTGCCAGCGGGCAGAATGAAAAACTGTTTTTT	CASGQNEKLFF
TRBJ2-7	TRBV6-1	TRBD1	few	TGTGCCAGCAGTATAATGCCGACAGGGGGAGACGGCTACGAGCAGTACTTC	CASSIMPTGGDGYEQYF
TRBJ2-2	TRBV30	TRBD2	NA	TGTGCCTGGAGTGTAGGCGGGGGAGGGACCGGGGAGCTGTTTTTT	CAWSVGGGGTGELFF
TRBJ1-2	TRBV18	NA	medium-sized	TGTGCCAGCTCACCATCCGGCAGGACTAACTATGGCTACACCTTC	CASSPSGRTNYGYTF
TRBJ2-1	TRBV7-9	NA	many	TGTGTGGTATTGGGCGGGGCCGATGCTGAGCAGTTCTTC	CVVLGGADAEQFF
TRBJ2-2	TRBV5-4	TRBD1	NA	TGTGCCAGCAGCTGGGGACAGACTCCCGCGAACACCGGGGAGCTGTTTTTT	CASSWGQTPANTGELFF
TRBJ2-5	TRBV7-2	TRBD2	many	TGTGCCAGCAGCTCCCACGGGGGGGCCGGGGAGACCCAGTACTTC	CASSSHGGAGETQYF
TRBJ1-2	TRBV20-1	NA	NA	TGCAGTGCTCGAGAGGGCCGCCTCTCCTATGGCTACACCTTC	CSAREGRLSYGYTF
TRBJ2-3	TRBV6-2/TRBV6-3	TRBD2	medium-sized	TGTGCCAGCAGTTACTCTGGACTAGCGGGGTCCACAGATACGCAGTATTTT	CASSYSGLAGSTDTQYF
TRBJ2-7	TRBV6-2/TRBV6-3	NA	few	TGTGCCAGCAGCCCGATGTTTGAGCAGTACTTC	CASSPMFEQYF
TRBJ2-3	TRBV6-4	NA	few	TGTGCCAGCAGTGACTCGGCCAGAGGGACGCAGTATTTC	CASSDSARGTQYF
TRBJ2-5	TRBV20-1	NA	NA	TGCAGTGCTAGAGGCTCGGGGAGGGGGTCACAAGAGACCCAGTACTTC	CSARGSGRGSQETQYF
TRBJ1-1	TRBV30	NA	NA	TGTGCCTGGAGTGTATTGGGTGGGGGCACTGAAGCTTTCTTT	CAWSVLGGGTEAFF
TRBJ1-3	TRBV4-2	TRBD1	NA	TGTGCCAGCAGCTATGACAGGGGAGGTGGAAACACCATATATTTT	CASSYDRGGGNTIYF
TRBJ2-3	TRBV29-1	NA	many	TGCAGCGTTGAGGCAGGGGTTCCAGATACGCAGTATTTT	CSVEAGVPDTQYF
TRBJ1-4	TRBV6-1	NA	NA	TGTGCCAGCAGTGAAGTTCAAGGAAAACTGTTTTTT	CASSEVQGKLFF
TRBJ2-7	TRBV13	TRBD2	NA	TGTGCCAGCAGCTTTGGGAGGGTCCAATACGAGCAGTACTTC	CASSFGRVQYEQYF
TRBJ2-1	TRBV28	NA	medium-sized	TGTGCCAGCAGCGGGAACTCCTACAATGAGCAGTTCTTC	CASSGNSYNEQFF
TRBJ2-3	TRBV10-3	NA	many	TGTGCCATCAGTGAGTCGGCGGCACCTAGCACAGATACGCAGTATTTT	CAISESAAPSTDTQYF
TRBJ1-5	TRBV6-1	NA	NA	TGTGCCAGCAGTCACATAGACAACCCAAATCAGCCCCAGCATTTT	CASSHIDNPNQPQHF
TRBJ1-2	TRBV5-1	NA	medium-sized	TGCGCCAGCAGCTGGGGCGAGGGGACTAACTATGGCTACACCTTC	CASSWGEGTNYGYTF
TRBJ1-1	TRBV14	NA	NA	TGTGCCAGCAGCCCAAGGGGGGCTGGAACTGAAGCTTTATTT	CASSPRGAGTEALF
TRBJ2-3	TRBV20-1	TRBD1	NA	TGCAGTGCTAGAGATCCAGGGGGCAGGGTCGCAGATACGCAGTATTTT	CSARDPGGRVADTQYF
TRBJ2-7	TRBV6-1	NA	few	TGTGCCAGCAGTGACGGGCTTTACGAGCAGTACTTC	CASSDGLYEQYF
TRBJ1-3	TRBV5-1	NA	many	TGCGCCAGCAGCGAGCAGCAGACAGTTGCTGGAAACACCATATATTTT	CASSEQQTVAGNTIYF
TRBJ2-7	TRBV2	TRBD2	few	TGTGCCACCAAGCGGGACTCCTACGAGCAGTACTTC	CATKRDSYEQYF
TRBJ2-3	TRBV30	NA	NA	TGTGCCTGGAGTTGGGGAACAGATACGCAGTATTTT	CAWSWGTDTQYF
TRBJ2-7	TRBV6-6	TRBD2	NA	TGTGCCAGCAGTTACTCGGGACTAGCGGGAGACGAGCAGTACTTC	CASSYSGLAGDEQYF
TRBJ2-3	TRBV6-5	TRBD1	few	TGTGCCAGCAGTTATTCTGGGACAGCAGATACACAGTATTTT	CASSYSGTADTQYF
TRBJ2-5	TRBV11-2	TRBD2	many	TGTGCCAGCAGGACCTTAGCGGGGGGACCCCAAGAGACCCAGTACTTC	CASRTLAGGPQETQYF
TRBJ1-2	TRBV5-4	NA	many	TGTGCCAGCAGCTTGGTTCACGAACCCTATGGCTACACCTTC	CASSLVHEPYGYTF
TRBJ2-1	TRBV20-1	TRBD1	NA	TGCAGTGGGAGAGCAGGGGGCTGGGATGAGCAGTTCTTC	CSGRAGGWDEQFF
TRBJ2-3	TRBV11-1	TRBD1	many	TGTGCCAGCAGCTTGCAATTCGGACAGGTTAGCACAGATACGCAGTATTTT	CASSLQFGQVSTDTQYF
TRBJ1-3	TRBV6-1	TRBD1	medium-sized	TGTGCCAGCACCCCCCCATTCACAGGGGGAGGAAACACCATATATTTT	CASTPPFTGGGNTIYF
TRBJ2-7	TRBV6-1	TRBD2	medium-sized	TGTGCCAGCAGGCAAGCGGGGGGGCAATACGAGCAGTACTTC	CASRQAGGQYEQYF
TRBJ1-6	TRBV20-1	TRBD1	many	TGCAGTGCTAGTGCCCGACCGGGACAGAGGGGCAATTCACCCCTCCACTTT	CSASARPGQRGNSPLHF
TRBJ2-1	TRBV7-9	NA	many	TGTGCCAGCAGCTTTCTTGGGGATAATGAGCAGTTCTTC	CASSFLGDNEQFF
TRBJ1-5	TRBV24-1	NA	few	TGTGCCACCAGTGAATCGACCGGATATCAGCCCCAGCATTTT	CATSESTGYQPQHF